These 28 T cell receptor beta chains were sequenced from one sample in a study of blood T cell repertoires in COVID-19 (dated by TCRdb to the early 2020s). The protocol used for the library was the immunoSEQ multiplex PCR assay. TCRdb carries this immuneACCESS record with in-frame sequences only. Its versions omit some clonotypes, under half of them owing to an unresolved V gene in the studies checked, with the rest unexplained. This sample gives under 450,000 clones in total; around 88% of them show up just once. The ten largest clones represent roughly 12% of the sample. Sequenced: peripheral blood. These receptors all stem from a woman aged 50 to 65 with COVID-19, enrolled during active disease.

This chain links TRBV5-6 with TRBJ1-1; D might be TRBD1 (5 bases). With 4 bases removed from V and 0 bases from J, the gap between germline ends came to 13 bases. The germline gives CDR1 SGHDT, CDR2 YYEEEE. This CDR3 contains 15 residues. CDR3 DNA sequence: TGTGCCAGCAGCCCGCAGGCAGGGCTGAACACTGAAGCTTTCTTT. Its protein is CASSPQAGLNTEAFF.

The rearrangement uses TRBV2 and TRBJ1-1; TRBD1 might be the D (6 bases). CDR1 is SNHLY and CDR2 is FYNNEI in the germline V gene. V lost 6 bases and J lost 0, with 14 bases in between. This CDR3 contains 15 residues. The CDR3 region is CASRKNREMNTEAFF. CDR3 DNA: TGTGCCAGCAGGAAGAACAGGGAGATGAACACTGAAGCTTTCTTT. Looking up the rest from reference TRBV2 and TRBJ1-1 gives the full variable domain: EPEVTQTPSHQVTQMGQEVILRCVPISNHLYFYWYRQILGQKVEFLVSFYNNEISEKSEIFDDQFSVERPDGSNFTLKIRSTKLEDSAMYFCASRKNREMNTEAFFGQGTRLTVV.

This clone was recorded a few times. Here the CDR3 DNA reads TGTGCCAGCAGTTATGAGCAGGGGAACACTGAAGCTTTCTTT. Translated, it gives CASSYEQGNTEAFF. The rearrangement links TRBV6-5 to TRBJ1-1, with D possibly matching TRBD1 (5 bases). This CDR3 has 14 residues. Germline CDR1 MNHEY, CDR2 SVGAGI. Trimming stripped 3 bases from V and 1 base from J, with 9 bases between.

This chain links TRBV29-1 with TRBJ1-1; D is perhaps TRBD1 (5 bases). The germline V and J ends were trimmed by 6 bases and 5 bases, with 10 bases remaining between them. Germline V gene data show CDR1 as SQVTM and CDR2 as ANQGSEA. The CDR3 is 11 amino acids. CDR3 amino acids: CSVRGETEAFF. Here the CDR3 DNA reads TGCAGCGTACGGGGGGAGACTGAAGCTTTCTTT.

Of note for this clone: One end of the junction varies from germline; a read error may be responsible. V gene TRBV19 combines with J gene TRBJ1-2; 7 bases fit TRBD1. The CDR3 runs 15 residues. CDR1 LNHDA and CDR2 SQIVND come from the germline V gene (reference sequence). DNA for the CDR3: TGTGCCAGTATTATACGACAGGGCCATAACTATGGCTACACCTTC. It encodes CASIIRQGHNYGYTF.

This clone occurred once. The CDR3 DNA is TGCGCCAGCAGCCAAACACCACTAGCGGAAGAGACCCAGTACTTC. Its translation: CASSQTPLAEETQYF. This chain joins TRBV4-1 and TRBJ2-5; TRBD2 matches at 8 bases. With V trimmed by 2 bases and J by 3 bases, 5 bases remained unmatched. The CDR3 has 15 residues. CDR1 is MGHRA, CDR2 YSYEKL, per germline.

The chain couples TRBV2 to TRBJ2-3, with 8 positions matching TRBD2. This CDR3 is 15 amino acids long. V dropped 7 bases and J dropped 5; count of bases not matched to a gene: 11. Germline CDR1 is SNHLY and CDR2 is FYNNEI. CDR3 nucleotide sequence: TGTGCCAGCAAACTTAGCGGGGTTCCTATAGATACGCAGTATTTT. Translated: CASKLSGVPIDTQYF. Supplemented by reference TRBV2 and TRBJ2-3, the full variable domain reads EPEVTQTPSHQVTQMGQEVILRCVPISNHLYFYWYRQILGQKVEFLVSFYNNEISEKSEIFDDQFSVERPDGSNFTLKIRSTKLEDSAMYFCASKLSGVPIDTQYFGPGTRLTVL.

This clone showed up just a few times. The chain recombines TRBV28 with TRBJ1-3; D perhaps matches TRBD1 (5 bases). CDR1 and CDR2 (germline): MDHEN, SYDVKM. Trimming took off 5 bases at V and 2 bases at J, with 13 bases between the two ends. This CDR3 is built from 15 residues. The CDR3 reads CASSRRDSPGNTIYF. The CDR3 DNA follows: TGTGCCAGCAGTCGGCGCGACAGCCCTGGAAACACCATATATTTT.

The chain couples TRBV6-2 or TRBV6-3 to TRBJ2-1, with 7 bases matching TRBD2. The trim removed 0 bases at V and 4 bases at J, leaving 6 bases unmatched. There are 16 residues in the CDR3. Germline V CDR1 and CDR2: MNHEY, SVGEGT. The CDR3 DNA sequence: TGTGCCAGCAGTTACTCTCGAGCGGGGAGATACAATGAGCAGTTCTTC. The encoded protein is CASSYSRAGRYNEQFF.

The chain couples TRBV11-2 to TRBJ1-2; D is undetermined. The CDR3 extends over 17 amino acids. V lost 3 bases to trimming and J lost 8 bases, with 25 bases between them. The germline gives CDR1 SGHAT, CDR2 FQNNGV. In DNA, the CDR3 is TGTGCCAGCAGCTTGGGTGTGGCTGGCAATCAGGATGGAGGCTACACCTTC. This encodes CASSLGVAGNQDGGYTF.

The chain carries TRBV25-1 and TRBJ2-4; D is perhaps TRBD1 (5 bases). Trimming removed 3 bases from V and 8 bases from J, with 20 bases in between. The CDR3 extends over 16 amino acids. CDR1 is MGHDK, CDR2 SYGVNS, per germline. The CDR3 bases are TGTGCCAGCAGTGACCCCTCGGCGCAGGGTAAGGACATTCAGTACTTC. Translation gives CASSDPSAQGKDIQYF.

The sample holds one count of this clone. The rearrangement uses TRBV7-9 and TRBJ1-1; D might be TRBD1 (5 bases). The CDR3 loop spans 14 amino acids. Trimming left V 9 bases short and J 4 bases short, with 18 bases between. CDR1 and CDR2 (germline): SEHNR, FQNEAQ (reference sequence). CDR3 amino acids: CASGYLQGGTEAFF. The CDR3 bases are TGTGCCAGTGGCTATTTGCAGGGTGGCACTGAAGCTTTCTTT.

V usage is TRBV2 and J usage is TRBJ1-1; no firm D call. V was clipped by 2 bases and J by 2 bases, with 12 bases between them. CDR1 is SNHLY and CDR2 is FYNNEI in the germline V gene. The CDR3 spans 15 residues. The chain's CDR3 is CASSELPGINTEAFF. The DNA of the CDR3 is TGTGCCAGCAGTGAACTCCCGGGTATCAACACTGAAGCTTTCTTT.

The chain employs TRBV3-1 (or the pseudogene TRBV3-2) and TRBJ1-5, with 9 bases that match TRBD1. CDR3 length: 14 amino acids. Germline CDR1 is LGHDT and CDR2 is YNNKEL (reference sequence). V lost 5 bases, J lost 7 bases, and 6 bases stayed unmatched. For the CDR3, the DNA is TGTGCCAGCAGCGGACGGACAGGGGTACAGCCCCAGCATTTT. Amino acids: CASSGRTGVQPQHF.

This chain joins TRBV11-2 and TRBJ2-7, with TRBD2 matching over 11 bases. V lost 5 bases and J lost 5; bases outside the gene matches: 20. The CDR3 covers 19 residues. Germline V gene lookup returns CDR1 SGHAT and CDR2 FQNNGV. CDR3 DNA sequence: TGTGCCAGCAGCCCTCAACTAGCGGGGGTGCCGACGAGAGGAGACGAGCAGTACTTC. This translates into CASSPQLAGVPTRGDEQYF.

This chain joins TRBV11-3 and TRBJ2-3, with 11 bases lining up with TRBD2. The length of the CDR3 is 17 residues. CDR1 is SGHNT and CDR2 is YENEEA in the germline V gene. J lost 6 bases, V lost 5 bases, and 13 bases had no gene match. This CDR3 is CASSLGTTSGGGDTQYF. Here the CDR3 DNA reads TGTGCCAGCAGCCTAGGAACAACTAGCGGGGGAGGGGATACGCAGTATTTT.

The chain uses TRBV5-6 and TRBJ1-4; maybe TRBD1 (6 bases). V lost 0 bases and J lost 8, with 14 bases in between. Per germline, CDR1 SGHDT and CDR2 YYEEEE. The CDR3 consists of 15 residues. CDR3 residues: CASSLGGGPREKLFF. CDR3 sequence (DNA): TGTGCCAGCAGCTTGGGCGGGGGGCCAAGGGAAAAACTGTTTTTT.

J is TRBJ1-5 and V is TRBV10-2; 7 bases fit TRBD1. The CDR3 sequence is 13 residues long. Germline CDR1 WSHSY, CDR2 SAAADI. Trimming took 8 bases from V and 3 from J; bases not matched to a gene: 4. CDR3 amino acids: CASRTGANQPQHF. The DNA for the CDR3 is TGCGCCAGCCGAACAGGGGCCAATCAGCCCCAGCATTTT.

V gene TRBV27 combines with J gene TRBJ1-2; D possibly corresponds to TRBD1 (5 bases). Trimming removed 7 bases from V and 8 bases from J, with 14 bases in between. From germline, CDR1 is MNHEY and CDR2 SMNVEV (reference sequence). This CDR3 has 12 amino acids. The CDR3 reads CASKTGGGGYTF. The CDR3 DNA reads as TGTGCCAGCAAGACCGGGGGAGGAGGCTACACCTTC.

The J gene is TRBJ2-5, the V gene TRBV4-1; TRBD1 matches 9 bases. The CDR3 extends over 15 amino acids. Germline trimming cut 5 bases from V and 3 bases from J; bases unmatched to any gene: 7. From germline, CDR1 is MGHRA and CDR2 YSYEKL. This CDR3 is CASSLTGTGKETQYF. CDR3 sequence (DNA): TGCGCCAGCAGCTTAACCGGGACAGGGAAAGAGACCCAGTACTTC.

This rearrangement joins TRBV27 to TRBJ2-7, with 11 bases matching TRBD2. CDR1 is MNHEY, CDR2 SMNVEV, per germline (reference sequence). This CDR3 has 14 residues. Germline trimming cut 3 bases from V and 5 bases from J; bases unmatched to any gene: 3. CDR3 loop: CASSLGTSGNEQYF. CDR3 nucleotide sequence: TGTGCCAGCAGTTTGGGGACTAGCGGAAACGAGCAGTACTTC.

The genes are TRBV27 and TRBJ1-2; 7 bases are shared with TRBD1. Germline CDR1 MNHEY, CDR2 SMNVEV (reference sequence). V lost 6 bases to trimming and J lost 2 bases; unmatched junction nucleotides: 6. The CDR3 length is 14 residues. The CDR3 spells CASSLQGRNYGYTF. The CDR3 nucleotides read TGTGCCAGCAGCCTACAGGGGAGGAACTATGGCTACACCTTC.

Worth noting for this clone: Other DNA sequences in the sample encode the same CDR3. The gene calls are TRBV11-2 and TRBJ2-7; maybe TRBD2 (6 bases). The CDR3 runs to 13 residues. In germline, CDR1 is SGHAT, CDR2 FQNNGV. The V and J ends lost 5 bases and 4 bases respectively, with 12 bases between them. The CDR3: CASSPGLSYEQYF. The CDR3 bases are TGTGCCAGCAGCCCAGGACTATCATACGAGCAGTACTTC.

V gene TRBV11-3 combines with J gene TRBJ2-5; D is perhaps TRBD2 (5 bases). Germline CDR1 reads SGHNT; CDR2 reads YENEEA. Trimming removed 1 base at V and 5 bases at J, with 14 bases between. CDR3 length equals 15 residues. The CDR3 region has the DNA TGTGCCAGCAGCTTAGGAATCGCGGGTGGGGAGACCCAGTACTTC. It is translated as CASSLGIAGGETQYF.

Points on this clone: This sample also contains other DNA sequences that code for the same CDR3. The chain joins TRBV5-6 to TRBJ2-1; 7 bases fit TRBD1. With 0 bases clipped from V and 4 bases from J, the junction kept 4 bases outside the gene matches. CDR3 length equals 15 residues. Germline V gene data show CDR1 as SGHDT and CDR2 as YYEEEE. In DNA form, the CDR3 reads TGTGCCAGCAGCTTGGGACAGGGCGTGTACAATGAGCAGTTCTTC. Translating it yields CASSLGQGVYNEQFF.

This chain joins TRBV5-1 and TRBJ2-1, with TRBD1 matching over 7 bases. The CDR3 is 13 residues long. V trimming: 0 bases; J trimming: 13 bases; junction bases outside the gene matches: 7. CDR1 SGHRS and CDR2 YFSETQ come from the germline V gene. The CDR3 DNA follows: TGCGCCAGCAGCTTGGACCTAACAGGGGAACAGTTCTTC. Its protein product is CASSLDLTGEQFF.

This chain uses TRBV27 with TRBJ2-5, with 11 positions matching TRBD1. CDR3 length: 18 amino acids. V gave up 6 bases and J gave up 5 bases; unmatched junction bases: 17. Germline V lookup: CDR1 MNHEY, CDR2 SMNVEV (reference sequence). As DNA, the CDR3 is TGTGCCAGCAGCCCTATCAATTTGGACAGGGGGCTGGGGGAGACCCAGTACTTC. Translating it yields CASSPINLDRGLGETQYF.

CDR3 amino acids: CASSQAGDPGEQYF. DNA for the CDR3: TGTGCCAGCAGCCAAGCGGGGGACCCAGGCGAGCAGTACTTC. The rearrangement uses TRBV3-1 (or the pseudogene TRBV3-2) and TRBJ2-7, with D perhaps TRBD2 (6 bases). The ends were cut back, 1 base at V and 6 bases at J, with 13 bases in the middle. Germline loops: CDR1 LGHDT, CDR2 YNNKEL (reference sequence). The CDR3 contains 14 residues.